This T cell receptor beta chain is drawn from a study of cytomegalovirus exposure and HLA in healthy donors. Overall study findings and caveats: Judged likely to be a sequencing artifact was a cluster of highly shared sequence variants. Reportedly, fewer N-insertions than the roughly 700-donor mean appeared in an Asian-associated ancestry cluster in a later analysis.

The CDR3 is 15 residues long. Germline loops: CDR1 MNHEY, CDR2 SMNVEV (reference sequence). J gave up 8 bases and V 0 bases, and 9 bases lay outside the gene matches. Turning to this clone: Its specificity is not known.

The PCR had 60 Vbeta and 13 Jbeta primers. As originally analysed: In a later analysis, around 11 million of approximately 80 million unique beta chains occurred in at least two donors. Generated by immunoSEQ multiplex PCR, the TCRdb table keeps only in-frame clones and is missing some. From that table come the V and J calls and clone size; the DNA was used to work out D and trimming. Of about 90,000 clones in the sample, just under 70% were seen once. Specimen: PBMCs. This rearrangement joins TRBV27 to TRBJ1-2; 7 bases are shared with TRBD1. The source is a woman aged 50 to 65 in good health and CMV-seropositive. CDR3 nucleotides: TGTGCCAGCAGTTTATCGGAGACAGGGAGGTTCGGCTACACCTTC. Its translation is CASSLSETGRFGYTF.